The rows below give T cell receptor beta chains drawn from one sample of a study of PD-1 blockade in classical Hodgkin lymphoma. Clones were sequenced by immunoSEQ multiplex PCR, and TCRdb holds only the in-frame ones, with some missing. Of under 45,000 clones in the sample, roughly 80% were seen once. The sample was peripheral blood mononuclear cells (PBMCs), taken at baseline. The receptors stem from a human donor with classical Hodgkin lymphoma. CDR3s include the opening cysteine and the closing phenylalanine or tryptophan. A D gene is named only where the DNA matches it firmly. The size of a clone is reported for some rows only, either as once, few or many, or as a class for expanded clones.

CDR3 protein: CASSFGRYNQPQHF
CDR3 DNA: TGTGCCAGCAGTTTCGGACGGTACAATCAGCCCCAGCATTTT
J gene: TRBJ1-5
clone size: -
V gene: TRBV6-5
D gene: -

CDR3 protein: CASSYRVNTEAFF
CDR3 DNA: TGTGCCAGCAGTTACAGGGTGAACACTGAAGCTTTCTTT
J gene: TRBJ1-1
clone size: few
V gene: TRBV28
D gene: -

CDR3 protein: CASSFHGYTF
CDR3 DNA: TGTGCCAGCAGTTTTCATGGCTACACCTTC
J gene: TRBJ1-2
clone size: -
V gene: TRBV28
D gene: -

CDR3 protein: CASRPQGARAEAFF
CDR3 DNA: TGTGCCAGCAGGCCACAGGGGGCGCGCGCTGAAGCTTTCTTT
J gene: TRBJ1-1
clone size: -
V gene: TRBV27
D gene: TRBD1

CDR3 protein: CASSLGGLSSGEKLFF
CDR3 DNA: TGTGCCAGCAGCTTAGGGGGACTATCCTCGGGAGAAAAACTGTTTTTT
J gene: TRBJ1-4
clone size: -
V gene: TRBV7-9
D gene: -

CDR3 protein: CASSFSSAEAFF
CDR3 DNA: TGTGCCAGCAGCTTTTCCTCCGCTGAAGCTTTCTTT
J gene: TRBJ1-1
clone size: -
V gene: TRBV7-2
D gene: -

CDR3 protein: CASRPGTTETGELFF
CDR3 DNA: TGTGCCAGCAGACCCGGGACTACAGAAACCGGGGAGCTGTTTTTT
J gene: TRBJ2-2
clone size: -
V gene: TRBV6-5
D gene: TRBD2

CDR3 protein: CASHTSYGYTF
CDR3 DNA: TGTGCCAGCCACACGTCATATGGCTACACCTTC
J gene: TRBJ1-2
clone size: many
V gene: TRBV6-5
D gene: -

CDR3 protein: CASSLDLAGPLPNTGELFF
CDR3 DNA: TGTGCCAGCAGCTTGGATTTAGCGGGGCCACTACCGAACACCGGGGAGCTGTTTTTT
J gene: TRBJ2-2
clone size: -
V gene: TRBV5-4
D gene: TRBD2

CDR3 protein: CASSLTPSRDNEQFF
CDR3 DNA: TGTGCCAGCAGTCTCACTCCATCTCGAGACAATGAGCAGTTCTTC
J gene: TRBJ2-1
clone size: -
V gene: TRBV6-1
D gene: -

CDR3 protein: CASSGSQGNGPYGYTF
CDR3 DNA: TGTGCCAGCAGCGGCTCTCAGGGCAACGGGCCTTATGGCTACACCTTC
J gene: TRBJ1-2
clone size: -
V gene: TRBV7-9
D gene: -

CDR3 protein: CASSLLRGTSGIWGGDEQFF
CDR3 DNA: TGTGCCAGCAGCTTATTACGAGGGACTAGCGGGATCTGGGGAGGCGATGAGCAGTTCTTC
J gene: TRBJ2-1
clone size: few
V gene: TRBV11-3
D gene: TRBD2

CDR3 protein: CASSLSGANVLTF
CDR3 DNA: TGTGCCAGCAGTTTATCTGGGGCCAACGTCCTGACTTTC
J gene: TRBJ2-6
clone size: few
V gene: TRBV27
D gene: -

CDR3 protein: CASSPKGVGETQYF
CDR3 DNA: TGTGCCAGCAGCCCAAAAGGGGTTGGGGAGACCCAGTACTTC
J gene: TRBJ2-5
clone size: -
V gene: TRBV9
D gene: -

CDR3 protein: CASSLDMGPYGYTF
CDR3 DNA: TGTGCCAGCAGCTTAGATATGGGCCCCTATGGCTACACCTTC
J gene: TRBJ1-2
clone size: large
V gene: TRBV11-2
D gene: -

CDR3 protein: CASSSSHPQYF
CDR3 DNA: TGTGCCAGCAGCTCCAGTCATCCCCAGTACTTC
J gene: TRBJ2-5
clone size: -
V gene: TRBV7-8
D gene: -

CDR3 protein: CSVDARGSKTDTQYF
CDR3 DNA: TGCAGCGTTGACGCGCGGGGCAGTAAGACTGATACGCAGTATTTT
J gene: TRBJ2-3
clone size: -
V gene: TRBV29-1
D gene: -

CDR3 protein: CASSTGQYNQPQHF
CDR3 DNA: TGTGCCAGCAGCACGGGACAGTACAATCAGCCCCAGCATTTT
J gene: TRBJ1-5
clone size: -
V gene: TRBV7-9
D gene: TRBD1

CDR3 protein: CASSVAIGGSYEQYF
CDR3 DNA: TGTGCCAGCAGCGTAGCAATCGGCGGTAGCTACGAGCAGTACTTC
J gene: TRBJ2-7
clone size: -
V gene: TRBV9
D gene: -

CDR3 protein: CASSGAGGSHNEQFF
CDR3 DNA: TGTGCCAGCAGTGGAGCGGGAGGGAGCCACAATGAGCAGTTCTTC
J gene: TRBJ2-1
clone size: -
V gene: TRBV28
D gene: TRBD2

CDR3 protein: CASSISLGSEQYF
CDR3 DNA: TGTGCCAGTAGTATATCACTGGGAAGTGAGCAGTACTTC
J gene: TRBJ2-7
clone size: -
V gene: TRBV19
D gene: -

CDR3 protein: CASSFSPENQPQHF
CDR3 DNA: TGTGCCAGCAGTTTCTCGCCGGAGAATCAGCCCCAGCATTTT
J gene: TRBJ1-5
clone size: many
V gene: TRBV28
D gene: -

CDR3 protein: CASLLVERIEAFF
CDR3 DNA: TGTGCCAGCCTTCTTGTTGAGCGGATTGAAGCTTTCTTT
J gene: TRBJ1-1
clone size: once
V gene: TRBV6-5
D gene: -

CDR3 protein: CASSGGQGWNTEAFF
CDR3 DNA: TGTGCCAGCAGCGGGGGACAGGGTTGGAACACTGAAGCTTTCTTT
J gene: TRBJ1-1
clone size: -
V gene: TRBV7-9
D gene: TRBD1

CDR3 protein: CASSLGLAHRRDEQFF
CDR3 DNA: TGTGCCAGCAGTTTAGGCCTAGCTCATAGGAGGGATGAGCAGTTCTTC
J gene: TRBJ2-1
clone size: -
V gene: TRBV7-8
D gene: -

CDR3 protein: CASTATDGASGYTF
CDR3 DNA: TGTGCCAGCACCGCCACAGATGGGGCCTCTGGCTACACCTTC
J gene: TRBJ1-2
clone size: -
V gene: TRBV28
D gene: -

CDR3 protein: CASSLQPGGYNEQFF
CDR3 DNA: TGTGCCAGCAGCTTGCAGCCCGGAGGCTACAATGAGCAGTTCTTC
J gene: TRBJ2-1
clone size: -
V gene: TRBV5-8
D gene: -

CDR3 protein: CASSYFGTGVYEQYF
CDR3 DNA: TGTGCCAGCAGTTACTTCGGGACAGGCGTCTACGAGCAGTACTTC
J gene: TRBJ2-7
clone size: -
V gene: TRBV6-6
D gene: TRBD1

CDR3 protein: CASSLLGGNEQFF
CDR3 DNA: TGTGCCAGCAGCTTACTAGGAGGCAATGAGCAGTTCTTC
J gene: TRBJ2-1
clone size: -
V gene: TRBV7-3
D gene: -

CDR3 protein: CASSLSFRGHLEAFF
CDR3 DNA: TGTGCCAGCAGTTTATCTTTCAGGGGGCACCTAGAAGCTTTCTTT
J gene: TRBJ1-1
clone size: few
V gene: TRBV27
D gene: TRBD1

CDR3 protein: CASTPRAPTDTQYF
CDR3 DNA: TGCGCCAGCACCCCGAGGGCTCCAACAGATACGCAGTATTTT
J gene: TRBJ2-3
clone size: -
V gene: TRBV5-1
D gene: -

CDR3 protein: CASSLELASSHNEQFF
CDR3 DNA: TGTGCCAGCAGCTTAGAGTTAGCCTCGTCCCACAATGAGCAGTTCTTC
J gene: TRBJ2-1
clone size: -
V gene: TRBV7-8
D gene: -

CDR3 protein: CASSQDRENTIYF
CDR3 DNA: TGTGCCAGCAGTCAGGACAGGGAAAACACCATATATTTT
J gene: TRBJ1-3
clone size: -
V gene: TRBV6-6
D gene: TRBD1

CDR3 protein: CASSYSSAYEQFF
CDR3 DNA: TGTGCCAGCAGTTACTCGAGCGCCTACGAGCAGTTCTTC
J gene: TRBJ2-1
clone size: -
V gene: TRBV6-5
D gene: -

CDR3 protein: CASSNTDDSETYNEQFF
CDR3 DNA: TGTGCCAGCAGCAACACAGATGACAGCGAAACCTACAATGAGCAGTTCTTC
J gene: TRBJ2-1
clone size: -
V gene: TRBV7-9
D gene: -

CDR3 protein: CASRLAGGPEGGTDTQYF
CDR3 DNA: TGTGCCAGCAGGCTAGCGGGAGGGCCGGAGGGTGGCACAGATACGCAGTATTTT
J gene: TRBJ2-3
clone size: -
V gene: TRBV5-5
D gene: TRBD2

CDR3 protein: CASTWGINNSPLHF
CDR3 DNA: TGTGCCAGCACATGGGGGATTAACAATTCACCCCTCCACTTT
J gene: TRBJ1-6
clone size: -
V gene: TRBV27
D gene: -

CDR3 protein: CASSPKRTGELFF
CDR3 DNA: TGTGCCAGCTCACCAAAAAGAACCGGGGAGCTGTTTTTT
J gene: TRBJ2-2
clone size: once
V gene: TRBV18
D gene: -

CDR3 protein: CASSDGPLGGYTF
CDR3 DNA: TGTGCCAGCAGTGATGGCCCCCTGGGCGGCTACACCTTC
J gene: TRBJ1-2
clone size: few
V gene: TRBV6-4
D gene: -

CDR3 protein: CASSIEGQGAYEQYF
CDR3 DNA: TGTGCCAGTAGTATAGAGGGACAGGGGGCTTACGAGCAGTACTTC
J gene: TRBJ2-7
clone size: -
V gene: TRBV19
D gene: TRBD1

CDR3 protein: CASSLSANSGEAFF
CDR3 DNA: TGTGCCAGCAGTTTATCGGCTAACTCGGGCGAAGCTTTCTTT
J gene: TRBJ1-1
clone size: -
V gene: TRBV28
D gene: -

CDR3 protein: CASSLIGGSQETQYF
CDR3 DNA: TGTGCCAGCAGCTTGATAGGGGGGAGCCAAGAGACCCAGTACTTC
J gene: TRBJ2-5
clone size: once
V gene: TRBV5-4
D gene: -

CDR3 protein: CAPVVVGSSPLHF
CDR3 DNA: TGTGCTCCCGTAGTGGTCGGGAGTTCACCCCTCCACTTT
J gene: TRBJ1-6
clone size: -
V gene: TRBV19
D gene: -

CDR3 protein: CASSLNLNEQFF
CDR3 DNA: TGTGCCAGCAGCTTAAATCTTAATGAGCAGTTCTTC
J gene: TRBJ2-1
clone size: -
V gene: TRBV7-3
D gene: -

CDR3 protein: CASSPPARTGELFF
CDR3 DNA: TGTGCCAGCTCACCCCCTGCCCGAACCGGGGAGCTGTTTTTT
J gene: TRBJ2-2
clone size: -
V gene: TRBV18
D gene: -

CDR3 protein: CASSPRLAAYYEQYF
CDR3 DNA: TGTGCCAGCAGTCCAAGACTAGCGGCCTACTACGAGCAGTACTTC
J gene: TRBJ2-7
clone size: -
V gene: TRBV27
D gene: TRBD2

CDR3 protein: CASSDPVSLAGIETQYF
CDR3 DNA: TGCGCCAGCAGTGATCCAGTTTCACTAGCGGGAATCGAGACCCAGTACTTC
J gene: TRBJ2-5
clone size: few
V gene: TRBV10-2
D gene: TRBD2

CDR3 protein: CAWTGGNQPQHF
CDR3 DNA: TGTGCCTGGACAGGGGGCAATCAGCCCCAGCATTTT
J gene: TRBJ1-5
clone size: -
V gene: TRBV30
D gene: -

CDR3 protein: CASSQGVDTGELFF
CDR3 DNA: TGTGCCAGCAGCCAGGGGGTGGACACCGGGGAGCTGTTTTTT
J gene: TRBJ2-2
clone size: few
V gene: TRBV6-6
D gene: TRBD1

CDR3 protein: CASSPSGTGRGGYTF
CDR3 DNA: TGTGCCAGCAGCCCATCGGGGACAGGGCGCGGGGGCTACACCTTC
J gene: TRBJ1-2
clone size: -
V gene: TRBV7-9
D gene: TRBD1

CDR3 protein: CASSPSSPSGMGVGTQYF
CDR3 DNA: TGTGCCAGCAGCCCTTCTTCACCTAGCGGGATGGGAGTGGGTACGCAGTATTTT
J gene: TRBJ2-3
clone size: once
V gene: TRBV9
D gene: TRBD2

CDR3 protein: CASSIRVNTEAFF
CDR3 DNA: TGTGCCAGTAGTATACGGGTGAACACTGAAGCTTTCTTT
J gene: TRBJ1-1
clone size: -
V gene: TRBV19
D gene: -